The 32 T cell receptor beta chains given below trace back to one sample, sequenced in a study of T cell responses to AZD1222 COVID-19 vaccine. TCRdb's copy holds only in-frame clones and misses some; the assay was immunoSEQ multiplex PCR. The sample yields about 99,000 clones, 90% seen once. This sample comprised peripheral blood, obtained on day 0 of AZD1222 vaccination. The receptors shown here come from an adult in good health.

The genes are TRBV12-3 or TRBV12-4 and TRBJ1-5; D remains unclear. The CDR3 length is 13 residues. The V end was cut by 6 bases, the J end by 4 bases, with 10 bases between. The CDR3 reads CASRANRNQPQHF. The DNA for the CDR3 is TGTGCCAGCAGGGCGAATAGGAATCAGCCCCAGCATTTT.

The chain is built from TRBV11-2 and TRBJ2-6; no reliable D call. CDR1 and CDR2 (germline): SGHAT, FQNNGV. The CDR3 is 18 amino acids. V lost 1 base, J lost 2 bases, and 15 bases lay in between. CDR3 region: CASSLVVGSTPGANVLTF. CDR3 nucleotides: TGTGCCAGCAGCTTAGTCGTGGGTTCTACGCCTGGGGCCAACGTCCTGACTTTC.

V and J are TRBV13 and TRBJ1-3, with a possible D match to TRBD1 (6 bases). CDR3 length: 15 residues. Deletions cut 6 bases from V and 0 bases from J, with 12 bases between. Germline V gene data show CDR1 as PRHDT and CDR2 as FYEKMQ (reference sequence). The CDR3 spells CASRQTGFSGNTIYF. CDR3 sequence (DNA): TGTGCCAGCAGGCAAACAGGGTTCTCTGGAAACACCATATATTTT.

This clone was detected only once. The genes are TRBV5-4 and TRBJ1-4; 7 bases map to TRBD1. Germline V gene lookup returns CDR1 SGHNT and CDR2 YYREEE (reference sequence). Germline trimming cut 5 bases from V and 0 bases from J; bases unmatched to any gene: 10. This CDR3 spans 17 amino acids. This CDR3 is CASSRSGRGATNEKLFF. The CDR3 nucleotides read TGTGCCAGCAGTAGGAGTGGCAGGGGGGCAACTAATGAAAAACTGTTTTTT.

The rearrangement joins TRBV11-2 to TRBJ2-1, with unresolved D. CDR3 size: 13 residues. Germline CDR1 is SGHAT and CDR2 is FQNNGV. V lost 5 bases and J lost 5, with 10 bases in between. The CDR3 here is CASSPGLNNEQFF. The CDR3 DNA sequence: TGTGCCAGCAGCCCGGGTCTTAACAATGAGCAGTTCTTC.

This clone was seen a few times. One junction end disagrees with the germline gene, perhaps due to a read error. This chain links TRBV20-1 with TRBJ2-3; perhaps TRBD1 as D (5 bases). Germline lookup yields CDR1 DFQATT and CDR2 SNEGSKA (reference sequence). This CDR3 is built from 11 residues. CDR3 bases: TGCAGTGCTGGCCCTACAGGTACGCAGTATTTT. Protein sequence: CSAGPTGTQYF.

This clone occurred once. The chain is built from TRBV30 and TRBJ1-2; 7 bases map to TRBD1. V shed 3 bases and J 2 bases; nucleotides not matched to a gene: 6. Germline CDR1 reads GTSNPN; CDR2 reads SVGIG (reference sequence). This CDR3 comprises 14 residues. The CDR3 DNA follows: TGTGCCTGGAGCGAGGGGGCCGGGAACTATGGCTACACCTTC. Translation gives CAWSEGAGNYGYTF.

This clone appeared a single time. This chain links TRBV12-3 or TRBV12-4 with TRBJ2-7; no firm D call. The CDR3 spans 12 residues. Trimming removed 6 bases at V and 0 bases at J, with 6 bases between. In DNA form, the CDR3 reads TGTGCCAGCAGCCCCAGCTCCTACGAGCAGTACTTC. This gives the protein CASSPSSYEQYF.

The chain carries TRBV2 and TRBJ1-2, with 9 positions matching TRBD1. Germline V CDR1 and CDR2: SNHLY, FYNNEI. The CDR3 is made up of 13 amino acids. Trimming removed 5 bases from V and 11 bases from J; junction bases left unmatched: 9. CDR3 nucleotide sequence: TGTGCCAGCAGTCAGGTCCCGGGACAGGGATACACCTTC. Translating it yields CASSQVPGQGYTF. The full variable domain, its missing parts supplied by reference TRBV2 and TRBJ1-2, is EPEVTQTPSHQVTQMGQEVILRCVPISNHLYFYWYRQILGQKVEFLVSFYNNEISEKSEIFDDQFSVERPDGSNFTLKIRSTKLEDSAMYFCASSQVPGQGYTFGSGTRLTVV.

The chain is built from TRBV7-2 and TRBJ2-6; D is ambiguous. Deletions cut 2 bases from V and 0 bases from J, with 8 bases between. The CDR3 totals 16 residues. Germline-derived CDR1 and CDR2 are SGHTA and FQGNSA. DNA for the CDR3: TGTGCCAGCAGCTTAATCGGGCCCTCTGGGGCCAACGTCCTGACTTTC. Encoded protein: CASSLIGPSGANVLTF.

CDR3: CASSQDAGAPDEQFF. CDR3 DNA sequence: TGTGCCAGCAGCCAAGATGCGGGGGCCCCCGATGAGCAGTTCTTC. The chain links TRBV4-2 to TRBJ2-1, with D perhaps TRBD2 (7 bases). Trimming left V 0 bases short and J 8 bases short, with 14 bases between. Germline V lookup: CDR1 LGHNA, CDR2 YNFKEQ. The CDR3 spans 15 residues.

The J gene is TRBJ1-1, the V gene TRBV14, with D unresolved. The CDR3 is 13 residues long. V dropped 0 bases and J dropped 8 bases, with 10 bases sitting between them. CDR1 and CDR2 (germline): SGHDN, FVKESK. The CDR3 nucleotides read TGTGCCAGCAGCCAAGAAGGTTGGCCCGAAGCTTTCTTT. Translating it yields CASSQEGWPEAFF. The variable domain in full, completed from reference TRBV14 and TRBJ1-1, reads EAGVTQFPSHSVIEKGQTVTLRCDPISGHDNLYWYRRVMGKEIKFLLHFVKESKQDESGMPNNRFLAERTGGTYSTLKVQPAELEDSGVYFCASSQEGWPEAFFGQGTRLTVV.

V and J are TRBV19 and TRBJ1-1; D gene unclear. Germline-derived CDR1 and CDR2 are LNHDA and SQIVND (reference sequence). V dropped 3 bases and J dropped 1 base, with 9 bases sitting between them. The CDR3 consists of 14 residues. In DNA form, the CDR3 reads TGTGCCAGTAGTATTTTCTCGGAGAACACTGAAGCTTTCTTT. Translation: CASSIFSENTEAFF.

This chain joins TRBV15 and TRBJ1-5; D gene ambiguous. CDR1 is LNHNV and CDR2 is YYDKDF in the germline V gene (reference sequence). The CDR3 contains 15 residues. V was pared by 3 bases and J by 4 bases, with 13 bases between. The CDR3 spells CATSRDRVLNQPQHF. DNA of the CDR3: TGTGCCACCAGCAGGGACCGGGTCCTGAATCAGCCCCAGCATTTT.

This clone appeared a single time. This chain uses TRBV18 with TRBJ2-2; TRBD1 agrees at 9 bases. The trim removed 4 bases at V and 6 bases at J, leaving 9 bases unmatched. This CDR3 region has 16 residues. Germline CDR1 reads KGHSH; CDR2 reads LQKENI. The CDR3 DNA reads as TGTGCCAGCTCACGCGCGGCGGGACAGGGAGCCGGGGAGCTGTTTTTT. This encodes CASSRAAGQGAGELFF.

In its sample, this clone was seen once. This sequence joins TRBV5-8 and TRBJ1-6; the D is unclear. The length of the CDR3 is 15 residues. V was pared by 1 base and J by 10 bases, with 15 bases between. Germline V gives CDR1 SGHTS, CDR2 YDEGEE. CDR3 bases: TGTGCCAGCAGCTTGTTCGCGGCAGATTCCTCACCCCTCCACTTT. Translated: CASSLFAADSSPLHF.

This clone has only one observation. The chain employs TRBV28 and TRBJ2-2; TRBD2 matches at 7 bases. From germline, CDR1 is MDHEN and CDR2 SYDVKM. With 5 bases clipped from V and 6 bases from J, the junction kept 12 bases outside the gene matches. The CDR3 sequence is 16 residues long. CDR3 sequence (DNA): TGTGCCAGCAGTCCCCGTATAGATCGGGGGGCCGGGGAGCTGTTTTTT. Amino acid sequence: CASSPRIDRGAGELFF.

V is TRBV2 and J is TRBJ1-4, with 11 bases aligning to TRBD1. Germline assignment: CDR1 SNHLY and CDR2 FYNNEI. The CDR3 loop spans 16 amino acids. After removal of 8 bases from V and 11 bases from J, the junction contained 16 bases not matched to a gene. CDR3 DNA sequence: TGTGCCAGCTATTCGGGACAGGGGGTGTCGGCCGGGAAACTGTTTTTT. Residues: CASYSGQGVSAGKLFF.

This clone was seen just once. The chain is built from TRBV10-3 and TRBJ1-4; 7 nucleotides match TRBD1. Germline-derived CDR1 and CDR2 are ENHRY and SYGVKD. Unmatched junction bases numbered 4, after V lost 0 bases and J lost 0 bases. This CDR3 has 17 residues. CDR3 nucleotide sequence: TGTGCCATCAGTGAGTCCGACAGGGATGCAACTAATGAAAAACTGTTTTTT. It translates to CAISESDRDATNEKLFF.

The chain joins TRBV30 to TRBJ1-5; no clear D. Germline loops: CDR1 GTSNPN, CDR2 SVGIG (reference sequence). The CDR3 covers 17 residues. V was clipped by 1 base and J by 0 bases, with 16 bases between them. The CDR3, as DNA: TGTGCCTGGAGTGCGGCGAGACAAAGATATAGCAATCAGCCCCAGCATTTT. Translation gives CAWSAARQRYSNQPQHF.

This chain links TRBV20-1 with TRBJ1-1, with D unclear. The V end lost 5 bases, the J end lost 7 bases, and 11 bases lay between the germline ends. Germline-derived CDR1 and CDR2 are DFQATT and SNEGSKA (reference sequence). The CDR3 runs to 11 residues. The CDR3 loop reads CSAPRAGEAFF. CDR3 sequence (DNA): TGCAGTGCTCCCCGAGCAGGTGAAGCTTTCTTT.

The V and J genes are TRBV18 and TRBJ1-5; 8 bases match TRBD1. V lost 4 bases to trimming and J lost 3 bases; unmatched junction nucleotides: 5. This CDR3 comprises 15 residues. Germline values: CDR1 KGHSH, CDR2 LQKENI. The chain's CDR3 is CASSLGQGINQPQHF. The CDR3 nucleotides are TGTGCCAGCTCACTTGGACAGGGCATCAATCAGCCCCAGCATTTT.

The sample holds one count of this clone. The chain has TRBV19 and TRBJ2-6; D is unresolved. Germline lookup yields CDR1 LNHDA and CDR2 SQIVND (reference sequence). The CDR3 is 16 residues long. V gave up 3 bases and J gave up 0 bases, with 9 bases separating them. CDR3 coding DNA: TGTGCCAGTAGTATGGGATACTACTCTGGGGCCAACGTCCTGACTTTC. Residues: CASSMGYYSGANVLTF.

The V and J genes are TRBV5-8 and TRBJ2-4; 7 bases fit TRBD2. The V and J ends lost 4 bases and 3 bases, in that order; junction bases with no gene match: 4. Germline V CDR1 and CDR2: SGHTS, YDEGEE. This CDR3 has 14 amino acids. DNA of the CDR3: TGTGCCAGCAGCCTGGGGGGGATCAAAAACATTCAGTACTTC. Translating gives CASSLGGIKNIQYF.

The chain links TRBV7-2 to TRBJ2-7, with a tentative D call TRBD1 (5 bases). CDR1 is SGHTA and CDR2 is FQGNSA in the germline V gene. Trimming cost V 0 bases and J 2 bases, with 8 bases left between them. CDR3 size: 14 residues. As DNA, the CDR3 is TGTGCCAGCAGCTTAGCGCAGGGAACCTACGAGCAGTACTTC. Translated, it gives CASSLAQGTYEQYF.

This CDR3 is CASSPEIAYGYTF. For the CDR3, the DNA is TGTGCCAGCAGCCCGGAGATCGCCTATGGCTACACCTTC. The rearrangement links TRBV28 to TRBJ1-2; D call uncertain. Germline CDR1 MDHEN, CDR2 SYDVKM. V shed 6 bases and J shed 4 bases, with 12 bases lying between them. The CDR3 runs 13 residues.

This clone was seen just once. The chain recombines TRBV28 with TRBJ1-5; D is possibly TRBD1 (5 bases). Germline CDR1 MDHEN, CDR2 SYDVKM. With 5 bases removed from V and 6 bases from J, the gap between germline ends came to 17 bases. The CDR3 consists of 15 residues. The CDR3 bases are TGTGCCAGCAGTGGCCCGGGTGGGGCAAGTCAGCCCCAGCATTTT. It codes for CASSGPGGASQPQHF. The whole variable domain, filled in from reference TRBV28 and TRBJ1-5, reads DVKVTQSSRYLVKRTGEKVFLECVQDMDHENMFWYRQDPGLGLRLIYFSYDVKMKEKGDIPEGYSVSREKKERFSLILESASTNQTSMYLCASSGPGGASQPQHFGDGTRLSIL.

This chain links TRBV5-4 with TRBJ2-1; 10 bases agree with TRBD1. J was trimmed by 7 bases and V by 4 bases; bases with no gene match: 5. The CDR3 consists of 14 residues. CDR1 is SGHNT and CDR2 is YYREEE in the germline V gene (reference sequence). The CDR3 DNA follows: TGTGCCAGCAGCCCCGGGACAGGGGAGAATGAGCAGTTCTTC. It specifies CASSPGTGENEQFF.

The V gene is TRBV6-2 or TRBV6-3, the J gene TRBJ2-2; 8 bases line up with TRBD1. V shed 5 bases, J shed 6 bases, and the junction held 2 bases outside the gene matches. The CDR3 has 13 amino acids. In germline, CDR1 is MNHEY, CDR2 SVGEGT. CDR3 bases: TGTGCCAGCAGTGCACAGGGGGCCGGGGAGCTGTTTTTT. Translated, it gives CASSAQGAGELFF.

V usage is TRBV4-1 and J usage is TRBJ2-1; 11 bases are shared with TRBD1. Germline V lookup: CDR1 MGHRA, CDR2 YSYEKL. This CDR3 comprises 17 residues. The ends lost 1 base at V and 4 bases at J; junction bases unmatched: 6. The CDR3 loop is CASSQGPGDRGYNEQFF. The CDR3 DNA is TGCGCCAGCAGCCAAGGACCCGGGGACAGGGGGTACAATGAGCAGTTCTTC.

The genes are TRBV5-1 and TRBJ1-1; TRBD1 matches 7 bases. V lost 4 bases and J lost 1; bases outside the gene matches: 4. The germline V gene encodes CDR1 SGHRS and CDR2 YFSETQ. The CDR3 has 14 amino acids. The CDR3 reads CASSRWTGNTEAFF. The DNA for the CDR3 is TGCGCCAGCAGCAGGTGGACAGGGAACACTGAAGCTTTCTTT. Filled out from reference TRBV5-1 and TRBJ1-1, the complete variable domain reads KAGVTQTPRYLIKTRGQQVTLSCSPISGHRSVSWYQQTPGQGLQFLFEYFSETQRNKGNFPGRFSGRQFSNSRSEMNVSTLELGDSALYLCASSRWTGNTEAFFGQGTRLTVV.

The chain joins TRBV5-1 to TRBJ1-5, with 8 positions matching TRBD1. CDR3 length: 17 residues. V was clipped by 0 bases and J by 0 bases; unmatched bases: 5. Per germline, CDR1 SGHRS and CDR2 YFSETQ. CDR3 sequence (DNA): TGCGCCAGCAGCTTGGTACCGACAGGGGATAGCAATCAGCCCCAGCATTTT. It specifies CASSLVPTGDSNQPQHF.